This TCR beta chain was observed in a study of a mutant IDH1 vaccine in newly diagnosed glioma. V dropped 6 bases and J dropped 3 bases, with 6 bases sitting between them. The CDR3 is 11 residues long. The germline V gene encodes CDR1 MDHEN and CDR2 SYDVKM. Indicated time point: week 23, last vaccination. Topical imiquimod accompanied each vaccine dose, which consisted of 300 ug of mutant IDH1 20-mer peptide. This clone was recorded only once. The antigen is unknown. Some clones are missing from TCRdb's copy, which holds only in-frame ones; the method was immunoSEQ multiplex PCR. The sample records tens of thousands of clones, about four fifths being singletons.

The chain carries TRBV28 and TRBJ2-7, with D unclear. The sample consisted of PBMCs, taken from a glioma patient whose treatment included an IDH1 peptide vaccine. This clonotype originated in a woman between 35 and 50 years old with glioma. Some clones in this sample may be carry-over from other donors' samples. The CDR3 loop is CASRGNYEQYF. The DNA for the CDR3 is TGTGCCAGCAGGGGGAACTACGAGCAGTACTTC.